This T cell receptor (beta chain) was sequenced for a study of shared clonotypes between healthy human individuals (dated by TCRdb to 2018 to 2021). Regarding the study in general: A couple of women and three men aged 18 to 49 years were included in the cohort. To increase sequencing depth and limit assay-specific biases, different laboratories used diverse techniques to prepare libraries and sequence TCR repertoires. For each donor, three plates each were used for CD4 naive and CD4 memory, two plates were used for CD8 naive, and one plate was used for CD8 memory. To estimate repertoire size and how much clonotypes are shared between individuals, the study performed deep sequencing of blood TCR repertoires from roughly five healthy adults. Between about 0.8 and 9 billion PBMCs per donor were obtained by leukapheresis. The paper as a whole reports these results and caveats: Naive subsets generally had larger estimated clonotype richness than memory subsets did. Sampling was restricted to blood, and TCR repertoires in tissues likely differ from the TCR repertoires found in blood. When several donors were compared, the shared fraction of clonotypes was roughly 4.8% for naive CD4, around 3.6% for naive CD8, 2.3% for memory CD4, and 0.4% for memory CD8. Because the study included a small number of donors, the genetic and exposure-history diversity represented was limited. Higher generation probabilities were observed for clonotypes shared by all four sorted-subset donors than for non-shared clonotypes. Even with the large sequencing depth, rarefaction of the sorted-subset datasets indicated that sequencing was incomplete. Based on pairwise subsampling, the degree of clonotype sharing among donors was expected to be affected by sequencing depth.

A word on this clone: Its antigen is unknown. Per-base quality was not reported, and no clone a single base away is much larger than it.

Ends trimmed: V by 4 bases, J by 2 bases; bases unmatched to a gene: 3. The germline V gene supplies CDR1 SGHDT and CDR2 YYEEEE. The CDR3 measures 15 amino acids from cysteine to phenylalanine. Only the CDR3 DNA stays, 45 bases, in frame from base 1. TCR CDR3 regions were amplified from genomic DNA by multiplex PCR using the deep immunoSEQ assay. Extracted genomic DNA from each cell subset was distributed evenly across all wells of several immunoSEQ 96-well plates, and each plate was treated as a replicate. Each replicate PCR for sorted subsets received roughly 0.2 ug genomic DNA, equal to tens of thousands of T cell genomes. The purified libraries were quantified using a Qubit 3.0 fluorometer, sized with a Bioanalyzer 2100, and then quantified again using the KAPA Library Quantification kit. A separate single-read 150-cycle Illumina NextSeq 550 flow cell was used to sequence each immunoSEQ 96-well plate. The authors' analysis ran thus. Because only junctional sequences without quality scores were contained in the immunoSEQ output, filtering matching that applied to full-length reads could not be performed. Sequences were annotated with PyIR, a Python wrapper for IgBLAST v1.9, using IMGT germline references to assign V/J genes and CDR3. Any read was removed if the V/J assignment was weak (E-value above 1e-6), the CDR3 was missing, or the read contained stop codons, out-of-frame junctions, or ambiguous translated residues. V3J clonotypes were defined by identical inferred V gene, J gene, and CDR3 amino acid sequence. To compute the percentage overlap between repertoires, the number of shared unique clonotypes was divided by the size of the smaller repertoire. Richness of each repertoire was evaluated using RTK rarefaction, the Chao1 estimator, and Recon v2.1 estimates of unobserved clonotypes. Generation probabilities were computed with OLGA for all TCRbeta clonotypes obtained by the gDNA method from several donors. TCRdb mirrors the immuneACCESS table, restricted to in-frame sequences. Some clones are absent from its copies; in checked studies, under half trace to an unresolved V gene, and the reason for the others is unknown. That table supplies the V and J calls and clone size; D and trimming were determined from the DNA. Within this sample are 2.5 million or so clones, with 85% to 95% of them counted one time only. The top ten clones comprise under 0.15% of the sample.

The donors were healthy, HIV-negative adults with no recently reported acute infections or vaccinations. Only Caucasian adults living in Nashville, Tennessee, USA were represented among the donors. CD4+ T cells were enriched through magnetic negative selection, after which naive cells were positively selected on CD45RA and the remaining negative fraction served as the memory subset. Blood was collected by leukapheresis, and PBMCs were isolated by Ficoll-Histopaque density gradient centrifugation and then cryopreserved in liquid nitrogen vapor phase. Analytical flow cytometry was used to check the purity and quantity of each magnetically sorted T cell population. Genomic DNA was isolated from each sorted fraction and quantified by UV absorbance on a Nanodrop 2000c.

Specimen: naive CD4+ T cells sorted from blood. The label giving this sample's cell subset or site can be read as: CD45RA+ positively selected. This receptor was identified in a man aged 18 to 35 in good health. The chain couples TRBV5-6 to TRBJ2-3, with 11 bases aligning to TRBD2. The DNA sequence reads TGTGCCAGCAGCCTTAGCGGGAGGGACACAGATACGCAGTATTTT. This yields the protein CASSLSGRDTDTQYF.